The present T cell receptor beta chain was sequenced within a study of shared clonotypes between healthy human individuals (dated by TCRdb to 2018 to 2020). For the wider study: A few men and a couple of women, aged 18 to 49 years, made up the cohort. To increase sequencing depth and limit assay-specific biases, TCR repertoire library preparation and sequencing were carried out by different laboratories using diverse techniques. Each donor's leukapheresis produced roughly between about 0.85 and 10 billion PBMCs. For each donor, three plates each were used for CD4 naive and CD4 memory, two plates were used for CD8 naive, and one plate was used for CD8 memory. The study deeply sequenced blood TCR repertoires of five healthy adults to estimate repertoire size and the extent of clonotype sharing between individuals. Beyond this particular receptor, the publication reports: Only blood was sampled, and tissue TCR repertoires likely differ from those in blood. The genetic and exposure-history diversity represented was limited by the small number of donors. About 5% of naive CD4, 3.5% of naive CD8, about 2.1% of memory CD4, and 0.35% to 0.5% of memory CD8 clonotypes were shared across four donors. Compared with non-shared clonotypes, clonotypes shared by all four sorted-subset donors had higher generation probabilities. Naive subsets generally had larger estimated clonotype richness than memory subsets. Even with the large sequencing depth, rarefaction of the sorted-subset datasets indicated that sequencing was incomplete. Pairwise subsampling led to the expectation that sequencing depth would affect the degree of clonotype sharing among donors.

The junction shows trimming of 4 bases on V and 11 bases on J, plus 33 bases between the germline ends. Sequences SGHKS (CDR1) and YYEKEE (CDR2) are obtained from the germline V gene (reference sequence). The CDR3 holds 18 amino acids from the cysteine to the phenylalanine. Kept here is only the CDR3 DNA, which spans 54 bases and is read in frame from base 1. The donors were healthy, HIV-negative adults who had no recently reported acute infections or vaccinations. Every donor was a Caucasian adult residing in Nashville, Tennessee, USA. CD4+ T cells were enriched by magnetic negative selection, after which naive cells were positively selected on CD45RA and the negative fraction was taken as the memory subset. After blood collection by leukapheresis, PBMCs were isolated using Ficoll-Histopaque density gradient centrifugation and then cryopreserved in the vapor phase of liquid nitrogen. Analytical flow cytometry was used to check the purity and quantity of each magnetically sorted T cell population. Each sorted fraction had its genomic DNA isolated and then quantified by UV absorbance on a Nanodrop 2000c.

Using the deep immunoSEQ assay, TCR CDR3 regions were amplified from genomic DNA by multiplex PCR. For each cell subset, the extracted genomic DNA was distributed evenly across all wells of several immunoSEQ 96-well plates, and each plate served as one replicate. Each replicate PCR for sorted subsets received about 200 ng genomic DNA, equal to some 32,000 T cell genomes. Purified libraries were measured with a Qubit 3.0 fluorometer, size-checked on a Bioanalyzer 2100, and measured again with the KAPA Library Quantification kit. Every immunoSEQ 96-well plate was sequenced on a dedicated single-read 150-cycle Illumina NextSeq 550 flow cell. The published analysis was carried out like this. Because the immunoSEQ output included only junctional sequences and no quality scores, the filtering could not be the same as the filtering used for full-length reads. To assign V/J genes and CDR3, sequences were annotated using PyIR, a Python wrapper for IgBLAST v1.9, with IMGT germline references. Any read was removed if the V/J assignment was weak (E-value above 1e-6), the CDR3 was missing, or the read contained stop codons, out-of-frame junctions, or ambiguous translated residues. A V3J clonotype was defined by an identical inferred V gene, J gene, and CDR3 amino acid sequence. Percentage overlap between repertoires was computed as shared unique clonotypes divided by the size of the smaller repertoire. Richness of each repertoire was evaluated using RTK rarefaction, the Chao1 estimator, and Recon v2.1 estimates of unobserved clonotypes. OLGA was used to compute generation probabilities for all TCRbeta clonotypes that the gDNA method yielded from a handful of donors. In TCRdb, the immuneACCESS table is reduced to in-frame sequences with V and J assigned. These tables do not hold every clone; where another copy was compared, an unresolved V gene accounts for under half, and the others remain unexplained. The DNA gave D and trimming, while V, J and clone size come from that table. Counted in this sample were some 2,500,000 clones; more than 85% of them appeared once. Clones ranked in the top ten supply roughly 0.36% of the sample.

Points on this clone: Its antigen remains undetermined. Base qualities are not recorded, but no much larger clone differs from it by a single base.

Sequencing was performed on naive CD4+ T cells from PBMCs. The cell subset or site label, read with the paper, signifies: CD45RA+ positively selected. The chain uses TRBV5-5 and TRBJ1-1; TRBD1 is a possible D gene, resting on 5 matching bases. The sequence was collected from a man younger than 35 in good health. Some clones in this sample may be carry-over from other donors' samples. The CDR3 sequence is CASSPRATVDDSRRSAFF. The bases are TGTGCCAGCAGCCCGAGGGCGACAGTTGATGACTCACGGAGATCGGCTTTCTTT.